This entry concerns a single T cell receptor (beta chain). Its antigen is not known. Sequencing was performed with immunoSEQ multiplex PCR; in TCRdb, only in-frame clones are kept and a portion is missing. Here the sample spans about 30,000 clones, roughly 90% being singletons. The V end lost 5 bases, the J end lost 7 bases, and 12 bases lay between the germline ends. Per the germline V gene, CDR1 is MGHDK and CDR2 is SYGVNS. The CDR3 loop spans 12 amino acids. Time point specified: week 5, during vaccination. The investigators gave 300 ug of mutant IDH1 20-mer peptide in each vaccine dose, together with topical imiquimod. Each astrocytoma in the donors was new, WHO grade 3 or 4, IDH1-mutant and ATRX-lost. The data were taken from a study of a mutant IDH1 vaccine in newly diagnosed glioma. Study results and caveats: Pseudoprogression appeared independent of alterations in top peripheral clonotypes.

This TCR was recovered from a woman in her thirties or forties with glioma. Some clones in this sample may be carry-over from other donors' samples. The rearrangement joins TRBV25-1 to TRBJ2-7; possibly TRBD1 for D (8 bases). Material: peripheral blood mononuclear cells (PBMCs), obtained from a glioma patient whose treatment included an IDH1 peptide vaccine. The CDR3 protein is CASSNRGGEQYF. CDR3 nucleotide sequence: TGTGCCAGCAGTAACAGGGGGGGTGAGCAGTACTTC.